Listed below are T cell receptor beta chains from one sample, sequenced in a study of blood T cell repertoires in COVID-19. Profiled with immunoSEQ multiplex PCR; TCRdb holds only in-frame clones, not every one. The sample holds about 210,000 clones, approximately 86% seen once. The sample comprised peripheral blood. These receptors were taken from a man aged 18 to 29 with active or convalescent COVID-19. Both conserved end residues are part of each CDR3. D genes are given only for firm matches. Some rows have no size entry. The others give once, few or many, or a class for an expanded clone.

size,D,V,J,DNA,CDR3
-,-,TRBV30,TRBJ1-2,TGTGCCTGGAGTCCTTCTAACTATGGCTACACCTTC,CAWSPSNYGYTF
-,TRBD2,TRBV10-2,TRBJ2-1,TGCGCCAGCAGAGCCGGACTAGCGGGGGGGGACAATGAGCAGTTCTTC,CASRAGLAGGDNEQFF
-,TRBD2,TRBV6-4,TRBJ2-3,TGTGCCAGCAGCCCCATGCGGGGGGCAGATACGCAGTATTTT,CASSPMRGADTQYF
-,-,TRBV10-3,TRBJ2-7,TGTGCCACGCGACAGGTATCCCACGAGCAGTACTTC,CATRQVSHEQYF
-,TRBD1,TRBV3-1/TRBV3-2,TRBJ1-1,TGTGCCAGCAGCCAAGATCCAGGGGGCGGGATGAACACTGAAGCTTTCTTT,CASSQDPGGGMNTEAFF
-,-,TRBV18,TRBJ1-5,TGTGCCAGCGCACCGGACAGAAGTCAGCCCCAGCATTTT,CASAPDRSQPQHF
-,TRBD1,TRBV7-2,TRBJ1-6,TGTGCCAGCAGCTTCCGTCAGGGGGCAGGGTCACCCCTCCACTTT,CASSFRQGAGSPLHF
-,-,TRBV11-2,TRBJ1-5,TGTGCCAGCAGCTTTACTGATCAGCCCCAGCATTTT,CASSFTDQPQHF
once,-,TRBV12-3/TRBV12-4,TRBJ1-1,TGTGCCAGCAGTTTAGGCGGGAACACTGAAGCTTTCTTT,CASSLGGNTEAFF
-,-,TRBV18,TRBJ2-5,TGTGCCAGCTCACCTAACGGGGAGACCCAGTACTTC,CASSPNGETQYF
once,TRBD2,TRBV4-1,TRBJ2-5,TGCGCCAGCAGTTTCGGACTAGCGGGGACACAAGAGACCCAGTACTTC,CASSFGLAGTQETQYF
-,-,TRBV4-2,TRBJ2-7,TGTGCCAGCAGCCAAGAAGCGGCAGCGGGCCACTCCTACGAGCAGTACTTC,CASSQEAAAGHSYEQYF